Listed here is a single TCR beta chain. No antigen is known for it. The data stem from a study of T cells in Graves' hyperthyroidism and ophthalmopathy. Whole-study context: Peripheral blood was acquired at first diagnosis, ahead of any therapy whatsoever.

Amplification of TCR beta CDR3 regions was performed using RNA transcripts as template. The primer set for the first-round RT-PCR of the TCR CDR3 was HTBI. TCRdb used MiXCR to reprocess the multiplex PCR reads, holding one entry per CDR3 protein. The table has about 24,000 distinct CDR3 sequences, under 55% seen once. Whole-study results and caveats: A median 6.5 months before onset, the model predicted ophthalmopathy.

The CDR3 runs to 13 residues. Between the trimmed V and J ends, which lost 1 base and 7 bases, there was a span of 11 bases. CDR1 SGDLS and CDR2 YYNGEE come from the germline V gene. The chain employs TRBV9 and TRBJ2-5; D is uncertain. This TCR was recovered from a middle-aged woman with Graves' hyperthyroidism that later progressed to Graves' ophthalmopathy. Sequencing input: blood. CDR3 bases: TGTGCCAGCAGCGTACAGGACGTAGGGACCCAGTACTTC. This encodes CASSVQDVGTQYF.